A single sample is the source of the 3 T cell receptor beta chains below, sequenced in a study of blood T cell repertoires in COVID-19. Assay used: immunoSEQ multiplex PCR; TCRdb lists only in-frame clones, some missing. The table includes 270,000 or so clones, 85% detected once. Sequencing used peripheral blood. The origin of the receptors is a human donor in a cohort sampled during active COVID-19.

The chain combines TRBV28 with TRBJ2-7; D unclear. The germline gives CDR1 MDHEN, CDR2 SYDVKM. This CDR3 has 12 residues. V lost 7 bases to trimming and J lost 0 bases, with 7 bases between them. CDR3 in amino acids: CASKRSSYEQYF. The DNA for the CDR3 is TGTGCCAGCAAAAGGAGCTCCTACGAGCAGTACTTC.

The chain combines TRBV5-1 with TRBJ2-2; weak D call: TRBD1 (6 bases). V lost 7 bases, J lost 7 bases, and 26 bases lay in between. Germline V gene data show CDR1 as SGHRS and CDR2 as YFSETQ. There are 17 residues in the CDR3. This chain's CDR3 is CASGVKTGPTDRGELFF. CDR3 sequence (DNA): TGCGCCAGCGGGGTGAAGACAGGCCCCACCGATCGCGGGGAGCTGTTTTTT.

V usage is TRBV28 and J usage is TRBJ2-7; D uncertain. Looked up from germline, CDR1 is MDHEN and CDR2 is SYDVKM. The CDR3 loop spans 12 amino acids. V lost 2 bases and J 8 bases, leaving 10 bases between the germline ends. This CDR3 is CASSLPRQKQYF. The CDR3, as DNA: TGTGCCAGCAGTTTACCCCGACAAAAGCAGTACTTC.